This TCR beta chain was identified in a study of blood T cell repertoires in COVID-19. The repertoire was sequenced with immunoSEQ multiplex PCR; TCRdb's copy has only in-frame clones and lacks some. The data show approximately 41,000 clones, about nine tenths seen once. This receptor was taken from a man between 45 and 60 years old with active COVID-19. Sequences were obtained from peripheral blood.

CDR3 DNA: TGCGCCAGCAAGTCGGACAGGACTTCCTATGGCTACACCTTC. This translates into CASKSDRTSYGYTF. The gene calls are TRBV4-3 and TRBJ1-2; 7 bases map to TRBD1. The CDR3 runs to 14 residues. The trim removed 7 bases at V and 4 bases at J, leaving 9 bases unmatched. CDR1 is LGHNA, CDR2 YSLEER, per germline.